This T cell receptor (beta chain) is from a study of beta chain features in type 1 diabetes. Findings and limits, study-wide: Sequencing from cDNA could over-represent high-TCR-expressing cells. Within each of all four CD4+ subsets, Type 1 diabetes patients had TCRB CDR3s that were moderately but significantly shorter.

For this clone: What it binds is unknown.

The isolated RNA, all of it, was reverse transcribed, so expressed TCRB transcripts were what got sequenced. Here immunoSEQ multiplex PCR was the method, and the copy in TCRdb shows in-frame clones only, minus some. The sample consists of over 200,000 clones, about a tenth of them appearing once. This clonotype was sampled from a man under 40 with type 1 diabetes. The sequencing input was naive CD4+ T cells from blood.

The CDR3: CASRMAVRAEAFF. CDR3 nucleotides: TGCGCCAGCAGGATGGCGGTGAGAGCTGAAGCTTTCTTT. This chain joins TRBV5-1 and TRBJ1-1, with unresolved D. The CDR3 totals 13 residues. Germline V CDR1 and CDR2: SGHRS, YFSETQ. V shed 5 bases and J shed 6 bases, with 14 bases lying between them.